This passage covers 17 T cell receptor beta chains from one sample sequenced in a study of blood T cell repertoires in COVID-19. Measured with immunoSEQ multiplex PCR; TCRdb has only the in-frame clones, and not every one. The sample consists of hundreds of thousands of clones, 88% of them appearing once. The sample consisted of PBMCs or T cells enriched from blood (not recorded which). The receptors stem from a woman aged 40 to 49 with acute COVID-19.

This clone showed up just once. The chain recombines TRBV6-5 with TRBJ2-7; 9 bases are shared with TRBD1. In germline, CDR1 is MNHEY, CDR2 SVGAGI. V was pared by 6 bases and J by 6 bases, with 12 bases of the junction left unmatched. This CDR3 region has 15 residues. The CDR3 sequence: CASRQNRDRVSEQYF. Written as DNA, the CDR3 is TGTGCCAGCAGACAAAACCGGGACAGGGTATCCGAGCAGTACTTC.

The CDR3 DNA reads as TGCAGCGTTGCGAGGACAGCTAACTACGAGCAGTACTTC. It specifies CSVARTANYEQYF. V gene TRBV29-1 combines with J gene TRBJ2-7; tentatively, D is TRBD1 (6 bases). The length of the CDR3 is 13 residues. Trimming cost V 4 bases and J 3 bases, with 13 bases left between them. The germline V gene encodes CDR1 SQVTM and CDR2 ANQGSEA.

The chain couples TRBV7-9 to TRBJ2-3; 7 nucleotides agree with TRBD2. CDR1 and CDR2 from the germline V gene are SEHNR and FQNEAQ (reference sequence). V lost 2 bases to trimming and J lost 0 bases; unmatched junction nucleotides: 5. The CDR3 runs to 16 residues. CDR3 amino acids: CASSLLSGESTDTQYF. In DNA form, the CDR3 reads TGTGCCAGCAGCTTACTGAGCGGGGAGAGCACAGATACGCAGTATTTT. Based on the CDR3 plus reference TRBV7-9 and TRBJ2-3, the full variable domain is DTGVSQNPRHKITKRGQNVTFRCDPISEHNRLYWYRQTLGQGPEFLTYFQNEAQLEKSRLLSDRFSAERPKGSFSTLEIQRTEQGDSAMYLCASSLLSGESTDTQYFGPGTRLTVL.

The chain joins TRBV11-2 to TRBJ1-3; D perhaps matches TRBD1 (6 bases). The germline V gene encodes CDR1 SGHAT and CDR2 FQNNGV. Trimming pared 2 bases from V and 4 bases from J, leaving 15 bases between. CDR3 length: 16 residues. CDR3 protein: CASSLNQGFSGNTIYF. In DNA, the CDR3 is TGTGCCAGCAGCTTAAACCAGGGGTTTTCCGGAAACACCATATATTTT. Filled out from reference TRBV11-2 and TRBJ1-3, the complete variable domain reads EAGVAQSPRYKIIEKRQSVAFWCNPISGHATLYWYQQILGQGPKLLIQFQNNGVVDDSQLPKDRFSAERLKGVDSTLKIQPAKLEDSAVYLCASSLNQGFSGNTIYFGEGSWLTVV.

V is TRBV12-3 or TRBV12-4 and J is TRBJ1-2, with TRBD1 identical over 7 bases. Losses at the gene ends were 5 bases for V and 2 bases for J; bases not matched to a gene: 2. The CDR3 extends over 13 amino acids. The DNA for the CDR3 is TGTGCCAGCAGTCAACAGGGGAACTATGGCTACACCTTC. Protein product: CASSQQGNYGYTF.

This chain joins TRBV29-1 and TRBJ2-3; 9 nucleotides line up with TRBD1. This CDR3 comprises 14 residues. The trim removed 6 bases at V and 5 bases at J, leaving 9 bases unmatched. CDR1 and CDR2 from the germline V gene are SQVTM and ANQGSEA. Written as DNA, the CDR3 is TGCAGCGTCGAGACCGGGACAGGGCAAGATACGCAGTATTTT. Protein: CSVETGTGQDTQYF.

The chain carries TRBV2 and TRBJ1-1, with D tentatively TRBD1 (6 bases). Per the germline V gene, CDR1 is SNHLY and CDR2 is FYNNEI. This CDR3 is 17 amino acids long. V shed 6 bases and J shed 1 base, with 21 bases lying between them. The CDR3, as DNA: TGTGCCAGCAGACCCGGGACATATTCTCAGGGGAACACTGAAGCTTTCTTT. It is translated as CASRPGTYSQGNTEAFF.

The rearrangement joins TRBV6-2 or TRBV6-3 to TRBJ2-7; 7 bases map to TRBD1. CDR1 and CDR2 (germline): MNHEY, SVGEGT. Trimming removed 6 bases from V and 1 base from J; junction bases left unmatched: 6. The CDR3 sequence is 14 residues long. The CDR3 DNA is TGTGCCAGCAGCCGACAGGGTCTTTCCTACGAGCAGTACTTC. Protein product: CASSRQGLSYEQYF.

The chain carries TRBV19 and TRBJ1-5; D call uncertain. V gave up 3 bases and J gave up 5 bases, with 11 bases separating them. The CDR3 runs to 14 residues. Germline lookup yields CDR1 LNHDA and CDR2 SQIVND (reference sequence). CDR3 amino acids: CASSIEGNHQPQHF. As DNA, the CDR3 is TGTGCCAGTAGTATCGAGGGCAACCATCAGCCCCAGCATTTT.

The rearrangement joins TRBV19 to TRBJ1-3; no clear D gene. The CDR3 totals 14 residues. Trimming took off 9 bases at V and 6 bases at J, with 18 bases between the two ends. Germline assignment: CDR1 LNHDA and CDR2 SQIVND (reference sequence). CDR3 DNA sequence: TGTGCCAGCCACGTATCGGCGGGTTCAAACACCATATATTTT. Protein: CASHVSAGSNTIYF.

This CDR3 reads CASSQGAGDLHSNQPQHF. The CDR3 DNA follows: TGTGCCAGCAGCCAAGGGGCAGGGGACCTTCATAGCAATCAGCCCCAGCATTTT. The V and J genes are TRBV3-1 (or the pseudogene TRBV3-2) and TRBJ1-5; D may be TRBD1 (6 bases). The CDR3 spans 18 residues. V was trimmed by 1 base and J by 0 bases, leaving 16 bases between them. Germline lookup yields CDR1 LGHDT and CDR2 YNNKEL (reference sequence).

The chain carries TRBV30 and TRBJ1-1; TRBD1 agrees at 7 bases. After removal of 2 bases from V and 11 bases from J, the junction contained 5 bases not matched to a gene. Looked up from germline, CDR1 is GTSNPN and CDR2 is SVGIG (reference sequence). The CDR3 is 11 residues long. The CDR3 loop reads CAWSQGTDAFF. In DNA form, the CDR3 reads TGTGCCTGGAGTCAGGGGACAGACGCTTTCTTT.

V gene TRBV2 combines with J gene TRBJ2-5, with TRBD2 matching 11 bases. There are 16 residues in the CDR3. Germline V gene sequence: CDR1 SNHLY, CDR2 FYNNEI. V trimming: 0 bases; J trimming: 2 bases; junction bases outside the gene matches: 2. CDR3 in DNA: TGTGCCAGCAGTGAAGCAGGGACTAGCGGACAAGAGACCCAGTACTTC. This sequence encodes CASSEAGTSGQETQYF.

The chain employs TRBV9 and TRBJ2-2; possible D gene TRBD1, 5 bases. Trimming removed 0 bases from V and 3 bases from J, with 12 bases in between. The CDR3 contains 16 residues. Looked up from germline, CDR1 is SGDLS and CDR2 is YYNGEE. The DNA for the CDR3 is TGTGCCAGCAGCGTAGCTGGAGACAGCTACACCGGGGAGCTGTTTTTT. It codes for CASSVAGDSYTGELFF. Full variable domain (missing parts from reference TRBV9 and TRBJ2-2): DSGVTQTPKHLITATGQRVTLRCSPRSGDLSVYWYQQSLDQGLQFLIQYYNGEERAKGNILERFSAQQFPDLHSELNLSSLELGDSALYFCASSVAGDSYTGELFFGEGSRLTVL.

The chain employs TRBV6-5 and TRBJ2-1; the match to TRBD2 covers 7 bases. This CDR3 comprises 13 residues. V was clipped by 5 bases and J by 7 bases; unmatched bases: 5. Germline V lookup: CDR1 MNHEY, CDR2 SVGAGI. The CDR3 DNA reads TGTGCCAGCAGTCTCTGGGGAGGGAATGAGCAGTTCTTC. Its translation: CASSLWGGNEQFF.

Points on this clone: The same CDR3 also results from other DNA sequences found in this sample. CDR3 sequence (DNA): TGCGCCAGCAGCTTCGACAGTAGTTATGGCTACACCTTC. Its translation is CASSFDSSYGYTF. The chain has TRBV5-1 and TRBJ1-2, with D tentatively TRBD1 (5 bases). Germline V gene lookup returns CDR1 SGHRS and CDR2 YFSETQ. Deletions cut 2 bases from V and 5 bases from J, with 10 bases between. The CDR3 contains 13 residues.

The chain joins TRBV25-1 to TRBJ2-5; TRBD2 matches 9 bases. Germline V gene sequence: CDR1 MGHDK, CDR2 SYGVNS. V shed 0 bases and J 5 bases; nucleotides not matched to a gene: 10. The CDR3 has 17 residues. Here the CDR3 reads CASSEYSLAGGRETQYF. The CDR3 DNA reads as TGTGCCAGCAGTGAATATTCCCTTGCGGGGGGGCGTGAGACCCAGTACTTC.